The 14 T cell receptor beta chains below come from one sample, sequenced in a study of Graves' ophthalmopathy and Graves' hyperthyroidism. Amplification of TCR beta CDR3 regions used RNA transcripts. The first-round RT-PCR employed HTBI primers together with the Qiagen OneStep RT-PCR kit. A multiplex PCR was then performed as the second round. TCRdb re-called the multiplex PCR reads with MiXCR, one entry per CDR3 protein. The repertoire holds 580,000 or so distinct CDR3 sequences, with just under 40% as singletons. The sample was peripheral blood or thyroid tissue (not recorded which). The source of these receptors is an adult man with Graves' hyperthyroidism.

There are many counts of this clonotype. The rearrangement links TRBV7-9 to TRBJ1-6, with 8 bases fitting TRBD1. V gave up 6 bases and J gave up 9 bases; unmatched junction bases: 4. This CDR3 is built from 13 residues. Germline loops: CDR1 SEHNR, CDR2 FQNEAQ (reference sequence). The CDR3 loop reads CASRSDRVSPLHF. In DNA form, the CDR3 reads TGTGCCAGCAGGTCGGACAGGGTTTCACCCCTCCACTTT.

This clonotype was picked up many times. CDR3 in amino acids: CASSRGVTSGSLGETQYF. The CDR3 DNA reads TGTGCCAGCAGCCGGGGGGTGACTAGCGGGAGTTTGGGAGAGACCCAGTACTTC. This chain connects TRBV11-2 to TRBJ2-5; 12 bases align to TRBD2. The CDR3 is 18 residues long. Germline V gene sequence: CDR1 SGHAT, CDR2 FQNNGV. The ends lost 5 bases at V and 4 bases at J; junction bases unmatched: 14.

The chain links TRBV29-1 to TRBJ1-1; D is perhaps TRBD1 (5 bases). The CDR3 sequence is 14 residues long. Trimming removed 6 bases at V and 0 bases at J, with 14 bases between. CDR1 is SQVTM and CDR2 is ANQGSEA in the germline V gene. CDR3 DNA: TGCAGCGTAGAACCGGGACTGATGAACACTGAAGCTTTCTTT. Protein: CSVEPGLMNTEAFF.

The chain couples TRBV12-3 or TRBV12-4 to TRBJ2-7, with a tentative D call TRBD2 (5 bases). The V end lost 0 bases, the J end lost 6 bases, and 15 bases lay between the germline ends. The CDR3 has 15 residues. DNA for the CDR3: TGTGCCAGCAGTTTAGCAGGGAGCCCGCTGGGCGAGCAGTACTTC. Translating gives CASSLAGSPLGEQYF.

This clonotype came up many times. The chain employs TRBV25-1 and TRBJ1-5; the match to TRBD1 covers 11 bases. The junction had 4 bases not matched to a gene; V was cut back by 8 bases and J by 4 bases. The germline gives CDR1 MGHDK, CDR2 SYGVNS. This CDR3 has 14 residues. The CDR3 region is CASAGTGGNQPQHF. CDR3 DNA sequence: TGTGCCAGCGCCGGGACAGGGGGGAATCAGCCCCAGCATTTT.

This clonotype has a count of ten or more. V gene TRBV29-1 combines with J gene TRBJ1-1, with a possible D match to TRBD1 (5 bases). CDR3 length equals 14 residues. The germline gives CDR1 SQVTM, CDR2 ANQGSEA. Trimming took 4 bases from V and 0 from J, leaving 12 bases between them. CDR3 loop: CSVVWLGVNTEAFF. CDR3 DNA sequence: TGCAGCGTTGTCTGGTTAGGGGTGAACACTGAAGCTTTCTTT.

This chain joins TRBV14 and TRBJ2-1, with D unclear. The V gene lost 2 bases and the J gene lost 0 bases, with 11 bases spanning the gap. Germline CDR1 is SGHDN and CDR2 is FVKESK. This CDR3 is built from 16 residues. Here the CDR3 reads CASSQRLQTSYNEQFF. In DNA, the CDR3 is TGTGCCAGCAGCCAAAGACTGCAGACCTCCTACAATGAGCAGTTCTTC.

V and J are TRBV20-1 and TRBJ1-5; D ambiguous. The CDR3 has 13 amino acids. Germline loops: CDR1 DFQATT, CDR2 SNEGSKA (reference sequence). Trimming pared 5 bases from V and 0 bases from J, leaving 8 bases between. The CDR3 loop reads CSALGGSNQPQHF. CDR3 DNA sequence: TGCAGTGCTTTAGGCGGTAGCAATCAGCCCCAGCATTTT.

A note on this clonotype: Germline is not matched at one junction end, which may reflect a read error. The rearrangement uses TRBV19 and TRBJ1-4, with 10 bases matching TRBD1. This CDR3 region has 17 residues. The V gene's germline CDR1 is LNHDA and CDR2 SQIVND (reference sequence). CDR3 sequence: CAGSTRSGTGVNEKLFF. The CDR3 DNA reads TGTGCCGGTAGCACGCGCTCCGGGACAGGGGTTAATGAAAAACTGTTTTTT.

This chain links TRBV14 with TRBJ2-5, with a tentative D call TRBD1 (7 bases). The CDR3 has 15 residues. The germline CDR1 and CDR2 sequences are SGHDN and FVKESK. Trimming left V 2 bases short and J 5 bases short, with 15 bases between. For the CDR3, the DNA is TGTGCCAGCAGCCAATTCAGGGGGGCCCAGGAGACCCAGTACTTC. This sequence encodes CASSQFRGAQETQYF.

This clonotype was seen only a few times. The chain employs TRBV9 and TRBJ2-5; D assignment may be TRBD1 or TRBD2 (7 bases each). The length of the CDR3 is 16 residues. Germline loops: CDR1 SGDLS, CDR2 YYNGEE. V was clipped by 4 bases and J by 1 base, with 17 bases between them. The CDR3 DNA reads as TGTGCCAGCAGCCCCAGGGGGGGACCCCTCCAAGAGACCCAGTACTTC. Its protein is CASSPRGGPLQETQYF. Combining the CDR3 with reference TRBV9 and TRBJ2-5 gives the whole variable domain DSGVTQTPKHLITATGQRVTLRCSPRSGDLSVYWYQQSLDQGLQFLIQYYNGEERAKGNILERFSAQQFPDLHSELNLSSLELGDSALYFCASSPRGGPLQETQYFGPGTRLLVL.

This rearrangement joins TRBV29-1 to TRBJ1-2, with 7 bases matching TRBD1. J lost 0 bases, V lost 4 bases, and 2 bases had no gene match. CDR3 length: 13 residues. The germline gives CDR1 SQVTM, CDR2 ANQGSEA. CDR3 loop: CSVGQGPNYGYTF. CDR3 in DNA: TGCAGCGTTGGACAGGGACCTAACTATGGCTACACCTTC.

The rearrangement joins TRBV12-3 or TRBV12-4 to TRBJ1-1; maybe TRBD1 (6 bases). The CDR3 is 13 amino acids. Trimming took 7 bases from V and 5 from J, leaving 14 bases between them. The CDR3 spells CASIKQGGTEAFF. The CDR3 nucleotides are TGTGCCAGCATCAAACAGGGTGGAACTGAAGCTTTCTTT.

A note on this clonotype: This could be a read error, since a much larger clone is one nucleotide away. This chain links TRBV7-6 with TRBJ2-5, with TRBD1 matching over 7 bases. Germline V gives CDR1 SGHVS, CDR2 FNYEAQ. This CDR3 is 15 amino acids long. Trimming took 4 bases from V and 1 from J; bases not matched to a gene: 6. CDR3 in amino acids: CASSSTGQSQETQYF. For the CDR3, the DNA is TGTGCCAGCAGCTCGACGGGACAGAGCCAAGAGACCCAGTACTTC.